Below are 17 T cell receptor beta chains sequenced from a single sample in a study of blood T cells in healthy people across ages. Alongside a J-beta primer mix, a sample-barcoded 5' primer served in a second PCR lasting roughly 6 to 12 cycles. TCRdb processed the 5' RACE reads anew with MiXCR; each CDR3 protein has one entry. The sample carries around 1,000,000 distinct CDR3 sequences, roughly 24% recorded once. These data were likewise used in another study, on T cells of mothers and their children.

The sample comprised blood. Every receptor here comes from a girl aged 2 to 9 in good health.

This chain links TRBV12-3 or TRBV12-4 with TRBJ2-5; TRBD2 matches at 7 bases. The DNA end favors TRBJ2-1, so the J call may be wrong. This CDR3 region has 14 residues. The CDR3 coding sequence is TGTGCCAGCAGTCGGGGGGATGTGGGGAATGAGCAGTTCTTC. Its protein product is CASSRGDVGNEQFF.

The V call is TRBV20-1, the J call TRBJ2-1; 12 bases are shared with TRBD1. The CDR3 runs to 18 residues. Germline loops: CDR1 DFQATT, CDR2 SNEGSKA (reference sequence). Trimming at V came to 5 bases and at J to 4 bases, leaving 15 bases not matched to a gene. CDR3 loop: CSALGQGASQFLYNEQFF. The DNA for the CDR3 is TGCAGTGCTCTGGGACAGGGGGCCTCTCAATTCCTTTACAATGAGCAGTTCTTC.

This chain connects TRBV27 to TRBJ2-1, with TRBD1 matching 9 bases. V trimming: 5 bases; J trimming: 5 bases; junction bases outside the gene matches: 13. The CDR3 totals 17 residues. Germline CDR1 and CDR2: MNHEY and SMNVEV (reference sequence). CDR3 nucleotides: TGTGCCAGCAGTACGGGATTCAGGGACAGGGTGAACAATGAGCAGTTCTTC. Encoded protein: CASSTGFRDRVNNEQFF.

The V and J genes are TRBV6-2 or TRBV6-3 and TRBJ2-1, with 14 bases that match TRBD2. CDR3 size: 17 residues. Germline values: CDR1 MNHEY, CDR2 SVGEGT. With V trimmed by 0 bases and J by 6 bases, 4 bases remained unmatched. The CDR3 sequence: CASSYSGTSGGLNEQFF. For the CDR3, the DNA is TGTGCCAGCAGTTACTCGGGGACTAGCGGGGGCCTCAATGAGCAGTTCTTC.

This chain links TRBV4-2 with TRBJ2-1, with no clear D. Germline lookup yields CDR1 LGHNA and CDR2 YNFKEQ. There are 14 residues in the CDR3. Trimming left V 1 base short and J 7 bases short, with 11 bases between. CDR3 in amino acids: CASSQGETPNEQFF. Here the CDR3 DNA reads TGTGCCAGCAGCCAAGGAGAGACCCCGAATGAGCAGTTCTTC.

The chain links TRBV6-5 to TRBJ2-7, with D possibly being TRBD2 (5 bases). Germline values: CDR1 MNHEY, CDR2 SVGAGI. This CDR3 has 13 residues. V was clipped by 9 bases and J by 3 bases, with 15 bases between them. CDR3 loop: CARGSDELYEQYF. Written as DNA, the CDR3 is TGTGCCAGAGGGAGCGACGAACTCTACGAGCAGTACTTC.

This clonotype was seen more than once but under ten times. The chain is built from TRBV12-3 or TRBV12-4 and TRBJ2-3, with D perhaps matching TRBD1 or TRBD2 (5 bases each). V lost 4 bases and J lost 1, with 12 bases in between. There are 15 residues in the CDR3. The DNA for the CDR3 is TGTGCCAGCAGTTCGGGTCCGGGGCGCACAGATACGCAGTATTTT. Protein: CASSSGPGRTDTQYF.

The gene calls are TRBV4-1 and TRBJ2-5, with a possible D match to TRBD2 (5 bases). Judging by the DNA end, TRBJ2-1 fits better; the J call may be wrong. Germline lookup yields CDR1 MGHRA and CDR2 YSYEKL. The CDR3 is 14 amino acids. The CDR3 loop is CASSQERATNEQFF. Here the CDR3 DNA reads TGCGCCAGCAGCCAAGAGAGGGCGACGAATGAGCAGTTCTTC.

This clonotype was found a few times. The chain recombines TRBV5-4 with TRBJ1-5; TRBD1 aligns across 7 bases. The V gene end was trimmed by 2 bases and the J gene end by 7 bases; junction bases not matched to a gene: 15. This CDR3 is built from 17 residues. The germline gives CDR1 SGHNT, CDR2 YYREEE (reference sequence). The CDR3 here is CASSFLNTGTETQPQHF. The CDR3 region has the DNA TGTGCCAGCAGCTTCCTTAACACCGGGACAGAAACCCAGCCCCAGCATTTT.

This clonotype occurred a few times. The genes are TRBV11-1 and TRBJ2-1, with 9 nucleotides matching TRBD2. V lost 1 base, J lost 5 bases, and 6 bases stayed unmatched. Germline V lookup: CDR1 SGHAT, CDR2 FQDESV (reference sequence). The CDR3 has 16 amino acids. CDR3 DNA sequence: TGTGCCAGCAGCTTAGGGGGGCGGGAGGGCAACAATGAGCAGTTCTTC. The encoded protein is CASSLGGREGNNEQFF.

The chain carries TRBV27 and TRBJ2-5; possible D gene TRBD1, 6 bases. The last part of the DNA fits TRBJ2-1 better; the J call may be wrong. This CDR3 has 15 amino acids. Germline lookup yields CDR1 MNHEY and CDR2 SMNVEV (reference sequence). The CDR3 protein is CASSLRTGTWHEQFF. CDR3 nucleotides: TGTGCCAGCAGTTTAAGGACCGGGACATGGCATGAGCAGTTCTTC.

The chain couples TRBV5-5 to TRBJ1-6; no firm D call. V lost 4 bases, J lost 2 bases, and 16 bases lay in between. Germline lookup yields CDR1 SGHKS and CDR2 YYEKEE (reference sequence). The CDR3 is 17 amino acids. The CDR3 bases are TGTGCCAGCAGCCCTGAACTCCGGGGTCCCTATAATTCACCCCTCCACTTT. It codes for CASSPELRGPYNSPLHF.

This rearrangement joins TRBV27 to TRBJ2-7; tentative D call: TRBD1 (5 bases). Germline CDR1 reads MNHEY; CDR2 reads SMNVEV (reference sequence). The germline V and J ends were trimmed by 7 bases and 1 base, with 8 bases remaining between them. The CDR3 length is 12 residues. CDR3 amino acids: CASIDSSYEQYF. As DNA, the CDR3 is TGTGCCAGCATTGACAGTTCCTACGAGCAGTACTTC.

This clonotype was detected only a few times. This chain connects TRBV10-3 to TRBJ2-3; 7 bases agree with TRBD2. The ends lost 2 bases at V and 8 bases at J; junction bases unmatched: 22. There are 19 residues in the CDR3. CDR1 is ENHRY, CDR2 SYGVKD, per germline. The CDR3 spells CAISEGGSSAGETSGTQYF. The CDR3 coding sequence is TGTGCCATCAGTGAGGGGGGGAGCTCTGCGGGGGAAACCTCGGGTACGCAGTATTTT.

This rearrangement joins TRBV18 to TRBJ1-1; D unclear. CDR1 is KGHSH, CDR2 LQKENI, per germline. The CDR3 is 12 residues long. V gave up 4 bases and J gave up 6 bases, with 9 bases separating them. In DNA, the CDR3 is TGTGCCAGCTCACTGTGGGTAGCTGAAGCTTTCTTT. Amino acid sequence: CASSLWVAEAFF.

This clonotype turned up a few times. This chain connects TRBV20-1 to TRBJ2-5; D is unclear. The assigned J gene may be wrong: the sequence end matches TRBJ2-7 better. The CDR3 is made up of 15 amino acids. Germline lookup yields CDR1 DFQATT and CDR2 SNEGSKA (reference sequence). CDR3 loop: CSARARKQSLYEQYF. The CDR3 region has the DNA TGCAGTGCTAGGGCAAGAAAGCAGTCCCTCTACGAGCAGTACTTC.

A single count supports this clonotype. V and J are TRBV6-1 and TRBJ1-3; tentatively, D is TRBD1 (5 bases). The V gene's germline CDR1 is MNHNS and CDR2 SASEGT. V was trimmed by 5 bases and J by 0 bases, leaving 17 bases between them. The CDR3 totals 17 residues. CDR3 nucleotide sequence: TGTGCCAGCAGTACCCTTTTGGGGGAAATCTCTGGAAACACCATATATTTT. This gives the protein CASSTLLGEISGNTIYF.